The rows below give T cell receptor beta chains drawn from one sample of a study of long-term antiretroviral therapy in people with HIV. Sequencing was performed with immunoSEQ multiplex PCR; in TCRdb, only in-frame clones are kept and a portion is missing. The top ten hold about a sixth of the sample, which has roughly 9,800 clones, about 81% seen once. The source material was unsorted PBMCs, sampled 0.7 years after starting antiretroviral therapy. The source is a man aged 35 to 55 with HIV. The CDR3 runs from the conserved cysteine through the conserved F or W. Each record gives: clone size, V gene, J gene, D gene, CDR3 protein, CDR3 DNA. The D gene is left open where the match is weak. Not all rows give a size; the values are once, few, many and, for expanded clones, a class.

.	TRBV5-4	TRBJ2-2	.	CASSLAGGGTGELFF	TGTGCCAGCAGCTTGGCGGGCGGAGGCACCGGGGAGCTGTTTTTT
.	TRBV7-2	TRBJ2-1	TRBD2	CASSLRLAGFDFSYNEQFF	TGTGCCAGCAGCTTACGCCTAGCGGGTTTTGACTTCTCCTACAATGAGCAGTTCTTC
large	TRBV15	TRBJ2-1	.	CATSKIQEGKEQFF	TGTGCCACCAGCAAAATCCAGGAAGGGAAGGAGCAGTTCTTC
.	TRBV5-1	TRBJ2-7	.	CASSIGQAGGLEQYF	TGCGCCAGCAGCATAGGACAGGCCGGGGGCCTAGAGCAGTACTTC
.	TRBV5-6	TRBJ2-5	.	CASSFAGTGSETQYF	TGTGCCAGCAGCTTCGCGGGCACAGGGTCAGAGACCCAGTACTTC
.	TRBV7-2	TRBJ2-7	.	CASSLGTGSEQYF	TGTGCCAGCAGCCTCGGGACCGGGAGCGAGCAGTACTTC
.	TRBV5-6	TRBJ2-1	TRBD2	CASSLTSGYNEQFF	TGTGCCAGCAGCTTGACTAGCGGCTACAATGAGCAGTTCTTC
.	TRBV4-2	TRBJ1-5	.	CASSQEEATANQPQHF	TGTGCCAGCAGCCAAGAAGAGGCGACAGCTAATCAGCCCCAGCATTTT
once	TRBV7-2	TRBJ2-5	TRBD1	CASSVTGEETQYF	TGTGCCAGCAGCGTAACAGGGGAAGAGACCCAGTACTTC
.	TRBV2	TRBJ1-5	.	CASKGGQTFQPQHF	TGTGCCAGCAAGGGGGGCCAAACTTTTCAGCCCCAGCATTTT
.	TRBV5-4	TRBJ2-2	.	CASSFQGSGELFF	TGTGCCAGCAGCTTTCAGGGTTCCGGGGAGCTGTTTTTT
.	TRBV7-9	TRBJ2-2	.	CASSLDAVSTGELFF	TGTGCCAGCAGCTTAGATGCAGTGAGCACCGGGGAGCTGTTTTTT
few	TRBV6-4	TRBJ2-2	.	CASSVGEDTGELFF	TGTGCCAGCAGTGTAGGGGAGGACACCGGGGAGCTGTTTTTT
.	TRBV9	TRBJ2-7	.	CASSIRDTSSYEQYF	TGTGCCAGCAGCATCCGGGACACCAGCTCCTACGAGCAGTACTTC
.	TRBV28	TRBJ2-7	.	CASSSDSYEQYF	TGTGCCAGCAGTTCGGACTCCTACGAGCAGTACTTC
.	TRBV18	TRBJ2-3	.	CASSPPRSTDTQYF	TGTGCCAGCTCACCACCGAGAAGCACAGATACGCAGTATTTT
.	TRBV4-2	TRBJ1-3	.	CASSPPRGLGNTIYF	TGTGCCAGCAGCCCCCCGCGGGGATTAGGAAACACCATATATTTT
.	TRBV4-1	TRBJ2-1	TRBD1	CASSRNLWGQGLGGRNEQFF	TGCGCCAGCAGCCGGAACCTTTGGGGACAGGGGTTAGGGGGTCGCAATGAGCAGTTCTTC
.	TRBV28	TRBJ2-1	TRBD2	CASSLYPSGGRNEQFF	TGTGCCAGCAGTTTATACCCTAGCGGGGGGCGCAATGAGCAGTTCTTC
.	TRBV5-1	TRBJ2-3	.	CASARSLHTDTQYF	TGCGCCAGCGCGAGGAGCCTCCACACAGATACGCAGTATTTT
.	TRBV4-3	TRBJ2-2	TRBD1	CASREDRVDTGELFF	TGCGCCAGCAGGGAGGACAGGGTGGACACCGGGGAGCTGTTTTTT
.	TRBV6-6	TRBJ1-1	.	CASSKAGSEAFF	TGTGCCAGCAGTAAAGCCGGGAGTGAAGCTTTCTTT
.	TRBV6-6	TRBJ2-2	.	CASGVYTGELFF	TGTGCCAGCGGGGTTTACACCGGGGAGCTGTTTTTT
.	TRBV9	TRBJ1-1	.	CASSVGGVDTEAFF	TGTGCCAGCAGCGTAGGAGGGGTGGACACTGAAGCTTTCTTT
once	TRBV9	TRBJ1-5	TRBD1	CASSVGGDSRYQPQHF	TGTGCCAGCAGCGTAGGGGGGGACAGCCGTTATCAGCCCCAGCATTTT
.	TRBV9	TRBJ1-1	.	CASSVAAGNTEAFF	TGTGCCAGCAGCGTAGCTGCGGGGAACACTGAAGCTTTCTTT
.	TRBV5-1	TRBJ2-3	.	CAASAGGHYTDTQYF	TGCGCCGCCAGTGCTGGTGGGCACTACACAGATACGCAGTATTTT
.	TRBV6-5	TRBJ1-5	TRBD1	CASSDRQGHQPQHF	TGTGCCAGCAGTGACCGACAGGGACATCAGCCCCAGCATTTT
.	TRBV11-1	TRBJ2-3	.	CASSLNPPDTQYF	TGTGCCAGCAGCTTAAATCCTCCCGATACGCAGTATTTT
.	TRBV18	TRBJ1-2	.	CASSPTRETWDGYTF	TGTGCCAGCTCACCAACCAGGGAAACATGGGACGGCTACACCTTC
.	TRBV7-6	TRBJ1-3	TRBD1	CASSSGQGFSGNTIYF	TGTGCCAGCAGCTCCGGACAGGGTTTCTCTGGAAACACCATATATTTT
.	TRBV15	TRBJ2-1	TRBD2	CATTPGGADNEQFF	TGTGCCACCACCCCGGGAGGGGCAGACAATGAGCAGTTCTTC
once	TRBV4-1	TRBJ2-7	TRBD2	CASSQTHLTGTSSYEQYF	TGCGCCAGCAGCCAAACTCATCTGACCGGGACTAGCTCCTACGAGCAGTACTTC
medium-sized	TRBV19	TRBJ1-2	.	CASRWDTGWNYGYTF	TGTGCCAGTCGGTGGGACACAGGGTGGAACTATGGCTACACCTTC
.	TRBV30	TRBJ2-1	TRBD2	CAWSVLAGVDEQFF	TGTGCCTGGAGTGTCCTAGCGGGAGTCGATGAGCAGTTCTTC
.	TRBV19	TRBJ1-5	.	CASSRVGGNGNQPQHF	TGTGCCAGTAGCCGGGTGGGGGGCAACGGCAATCAGCCCCAGCATTTT
.	TRBV5-1	TRBJ2-7	TRBD1	CASSLTMGTGDGEQYF	TGCGCCAGCAGCTTGACGATGGGGACAGGGGATGGGGAGCAGTACTTC
.	TRBV5-6	TRBJ1-2	.	CASSSSTVYYGYTF	TGTGCCAGCAGCTCTTCGACAGTTTACTATGGCTACACCTTC
.	TRBV7-9	TRBJ1-1	.	CASSIGLLNTEAFF	TGTGCCAGCAGCATTGGGCTGTTGAACACTGAAGCTTTCTTT
.	TRBV4-3	TRBJ1-2	.	CASSQEAGTGYGYTF	TGCGCCAGCAGCCAAGAGGCAGGGACTGGCTATGGCTACACCTTC
.	TRBV29-1	TRBJ2-7	TRBD1	CSVGIRTGVYEQYF	TGCAGCGTGGGGATTAGGACAGGGGTCTACGAGCAGTACTTC
.	TRBV2	TRBJ1-1	TRBD1	CASTQGQGRLANTEAFF	TGTGCCAGCACCCAGGGACAGGGCCGACTTGCGAACACTGAAGCTTTCTTT
few	TRBV4-2	TRBJ2-3	.	CASGGDSHTDTQYF	TGTGCCAGCGGGGGAGACAGCCACACAGATACGCAGTATTTT
.	TRBV5-4	TRBJ2-7	TRBD1	CASSSRDSPGAYEQYF	TGTGCCAGCAGCTCCCGGGACAGTCCAGGGGCCTACGAGCAGTACTTC